Below, 29 T cell receptor beta chains from the same sample are listed, as sequenced in a study of T cells in localized non-small cell lung cancer. Measured with immunoSEQ multiplex PCR; TCRdb has only the in-frame clones, and not every one. The top ten hold approximately 17% of the sample, which has around 2,400 clones, under 40% seen once. The sample in question was lung tumor tissue, obtained before any cancer treatment. The receptors here all came from a female donor older than 55 with stage II lung adenocarcinoma.

In its sample, this clone was seen once. This chain links TRBV18 with TRBJ1-3; no reliable D call. Germline V gives CDR1 KGHSH, CDR2 LQKENI. The CDR3 runs 13 residues. V was clipped by 6 bases and J by 3 bases, with 9 bases between them. CDR3 sequence reads: CASSREGGNTIYF. Here the CDR3 DNA reads TGTGCCAGCTCCCGTGAGGGTGGAAACACCATATATTTT. Based on the CDR3 plus reference TRBV18 and TRBJ1-3, the full variable domain is NAGVMQNPRHLVRRRGQEARLRCSPMKGHSHVYWYRQLPEEGLKFMVYLQKENIIDESGMPKERFSAEFPKEGPSILRIQQVVRGDSAAYFCASSREGGNTIYFGEGSWLTVV.

This clone was seen a few times. This chain uses TRBV6-8 with TRBJ1-1; no clear D gene. The CDR3 has 13 residues. Trimming stripped 4 bases from V and 6 bases from J, with 12 bases between. CDR1 is MNHGY and CDR2 is SAAAGT in the germline V gene. The CDR3 reads CASSLSNNPEAFF. In DNA form, the CDR3 reads TGTGCCAGCAGTTTATCCAACAACCCTGAAGCTTTCTTT.

This clone is labeled medium-sized. J is TRBJ1-1 and V is TRBV6-8, with unresolved D. The length of the CDR3 is 13 residues. Germline lookup yields CDR1 MNHGY and CDR2 SAAAGT. V shed 7 bases and J shed 0 bases, with 9 bases lying between them. CDR3 in amino acids: CASNEFMNTEAFF. The CDR3 nucleotides read TGTGCCAGCAACGAGTTTATGAACACTGAAGCTTTCTTT.

The rearrangement uses TRBV5-1 and TRBJ2-3, with 10 bases that match TRBD2. CDR1 SGHRS and CDR2 YFSETQ come from the germline V gene. The V segment lost 3 bases and the J segment 4 bases; nucleotides outside the gene matches: 11. The CDR3 totals 17 residues. The CDR3 loop is CASSSMSSGRGADTQYF. In DNA form, the CDR3 reads TGCGCCAGCAGCTCAATGTCTAGCGGGAGAGGGGCAGATACGCAGTATTTT.

The chain has TRBV30 and TRBJ2-1, with 8 bases matching TRBD2. Germline V gene lookup returns CDR1 GTSNPN and CDR2 SVGIG (reference sequence). Trimming took 2 bases from V and 8 from J; bases not matched to a gene: 8. This CDR3 spans 14 amino acids. DNA for the CDR3: TGTGCCTGGAGTTGGGTCCCGCGGGGGGATGAGCAGTTCTTC. Translated, it gives CAWSWVPRGDEQFF.

This clone is labeled as medium-sized. The J gene is TRBJ1-1, the V gene TRBV9; D gene uncertain. The germline CDR1 and CDR2 sequences are SGDLS and YYNGEE. V lost 4 bases to trimming and J lost 1 base, with 17 bases between them. The CDR3 runs to 16 residues. The DNA for the CDR3 is TGTGCCAGCAGCTCATCCAGAACAGCGCCGAACACTGAAGCTTTCTTT. Protein: CASSSSRTAPNTEAFF.

In this sample, this clone turned up a few times. The chain joins TRBV5-1 to TRBJ2-4, with TRBD2 as a possible D gene (5 bases). Trimming left V 0 bases short and J 3 bases short, with 13 bases between. CDR1 is SGHRS, CDR2 YFSETQ, per germline. The CDR3 is 16 residues long. The CDR3 spells CASSLDAYRGKNIQYF. The DNA of the CDR3 is TGCGCCAGCAGCTTGGATGCGTACCGGGGCAAAAACATTCAGTACTTC.

This clone is medium-sized within its sample. Additional DNA sequences in this sample encode the identical CDR3. CDR3 DNA sequence: TGTGCCAGCAGCGTAGGCGGGGGGGCGAGTGGGAACACCATATATTTT. Translated: CASSVGGGASGNTIYF. This sequence joins TRBV9 and TRBJ1-3, with D tentatively TRBD1 (6 bases). CDR3 length: 16 residues. Germline assignment: CDR1 SGDLS and CDR2 YYNGEE. Trimming left V 0 bases short and J 7 bases short, with 17 bases between.

The chain joins TRBV7-5 to TRBJ1-5; the D segment call TRBD1 is taken from the table without a DNA check. TRBV7-5 is designated a pseudogene. CDR3 length equals 14 residues. CDR3 amino acids: CASSTGIYNQPQHF. CDR3 bases: TGTGCCAGCAGCACAGGGATCTACAATCAGCCCCAGCATTTT.

The chain uses TRBV7-2 and TRBJ2-5; D is ambiguous. Between the trimmed V and J ends, which lost 1 base and 2 bases, there was a span of 5 bases. The germline V gene encodes CDR1 SGHTA and CDR2 FQGNSA. This CDR3 is built from 13 residues. CDR3 loop: CASSLGSQETQYF. The CDR3 DNA reads TGTGCCAGCAGCTTAGGCAGTCAAGAGACCCAGTACTTC.

The chain links TRBV2 to TRBJ2-7; 10 bases are a match to TRBD2. The CDR3 is 14 residues long. The V gene's germline CDR1 is SNHLY and CDR2 FYNNEI. Trimming took 6 bases from V and 2 from J; bases not matched to a gene: 4. The CDR3 coding sequence is TGTGCCAGCAGCGTTGGGACTAGCGCCTACGAGCAGTACTTC. Translated, it gives CASSVGTSAYEQYF.

The rearrangement uses TRBV9 and TRBJ2-1; TRBD1 is a possible D gene (5 bases). CDR3 length: 12 residues. Germline CDR1 and CDR2: SGDLS and YYNGEE. Trimming removed 4 bases from V and 4 bases from J, with 6 bases in between. The CDR3: CASSSGYNEQFF. CDR3 in DNA: TGTGCCAGCAGCTCAGGGTACAATGAGCAGTTCTTC. The entire variable domain, with the rest obtained from reference TRBV9 and TRBJ2-1, is as follows: DSGVTQTPKHLITATGQRVTLRCSPRSGDLSVYWYQQSLDQGLQFLIQYYNGEERAKGNILERFSAQQFPDLHSELNLSSLELGDSALYFCASSSGYNEQFFGPGTRLTVL.

By frequency in the sample, this clone is medium-sized. The chain links TRBV5-8 to TRBJ1-1, with D tentatively TRBD1 (5 bases). Trimming left V 3 bases short and J 4 bases short, with 10 bases between. CDR1 and CDR2 (germline): SGHTS, YDEGEE. The CDR3 is 13 amino acids. CDR3 sequence reads: CASSSGDATEAFF. As DNA, the CDR3 is TGTGCCAGCAGCTCGGGGGACGCCACTGAAGCTTTCTTT.

CDR3 DNA sequence: TGTGCCAGCAGCTGGAAGTCCTATAATTCACCCCTCCACTTT. This codes for CASSWKSYNSPLHF. This rearrangement joins TRBV7-5 to TRBJ1-6. TRBV7-5 corresponds to a pseudogene. The CDR3 is made up of 14 amino acids.

The chain is built from TRBV19 and TRBJ2-7; D may be TRBD2 (5 bases). From germline, CDR1 is LNHDA and CDR2 SQIVND (reference sequence). The V and J ends lost 5 bases and 2 bases respectively, with 16 bases between them. This CDR3 is built from 15 residues. The CDR3 nucleotides are TGTGCCAGTAGTGCCGCCGGACTTCCCACCTACGAGCAGTACTTC. Translated: CASSAAGLPTYEQYF.

The chain combines TRBV30 with TRBJ1-2; tentatively, D is TRBD1 (6 bases). In germline, CDR1 is GTSNPN, CDR2 SVGIG (reference sequence). The V and J ends lost 0 bases and 3 bases respectively, with 11 bases between them. The CDR3 totals 14 residues. For the CDR3, the DNA is TGTGCCTGGAGTGTTGGGGGCCCAGACTATGGCTACACCTTC. This sequence encodes CAWSVGGPDYGYTF.

This clone was picked up a small number of times. This chain connects TRBV6-8 to TRBJ2-2, with no clear D. CDR3 length: 12 residues. CDR1 is MNHGY, CDR2 SAAAGT, per germline. Trimming left V 6 bases short and J 5 bases short, with 7 bases between. Here the CDR3 reads CASSTYTGELFF. CDR3 nucleotide sequence: TGTGCCAGCAGCACCTATACCGGGGAGCTGTTTTTT.

The rearrangement uses TRBV1 and TRBJ2-7; the table's D call, TRBD1, has no DNA check behind it. TRBV1 constitutes a pseudogene. The CDR3 covers 17 residues. This CDR3 is CASSQVQGQGDYYEQYF. The CDR3 DNA reads TGCGCCAGCAGCCAAGTTCAGGGGCAGGGGGATTACTACGAGCAGTACTTC.

This chain joins TRBV10-2 and TRBJ2-2; TRBD1 agrees at 7 bases. There are 13 residues in the CDR3. The germline CDR1 and CDR2 sequences are WSHSY and SAAADI. Trimming cost V 8 bases and J 5 bases; bases outside gene matches: 5. CDR3 nucleotide sequence: TGCGCCAGCTCACAGGGGCGGACCGGGGAGCTGTTTTTT. It yields the protein CASSQGRTGELFF.

This clone turned up a few times. The J gene is TRBJ1-5, the V gene TRBV19, with 7 nucleotides matching TRBD1. CDR1 and CDR2 from the germline V gene are LNHDA and SQIVND (reference sequence). V lost 3 bases to trimming and J lost 9 bases; unmatched junction nucleotides: 11. The CDR3 runs 15 residues. The CDR3 loop is CASSILSTGSGPQHF. For the CDR3, the DNA is TGTGCCAGTAGTATTTTATCGACAGGGAGCGGGCCCCAGCATTTT.

Relative to its sample, this clone is medium-sized. J is TRBJ1-3 and V is TRBV11-3, with D possibly matching TRBD1 (5 bases). Germline CDR1 reads SGHNT; CDR2 reads YENEEA. V lost 6 bases and J 0 bases, leaving 12 bases between the germline ends. The CDR3 spans 15 residues. CDR3: CASRYDSGSGNTIYF. In DNA form, the CDR3 reads TGTGCCAGCAGATACGACAGCGGCTCTGGAAACACCATATATTTT.

The chain uses TRBV18 and TRBJ2-2, with TRBD2 identical over 13 bases. V was clipped by 3 bases and J by 6 bases; unmatched bases: 4. The CDR3 has 16 amino acids. Germline V gene data show CDR1 as KGHSH and CDR2 as LQKENI. CDR3 loop: CASSPRTSGSPGELFF. The CDR3 nucleotides are TGTGCCAGCTCACCCCGGACTAGCGGGAGTCCCGGGGAGCTGTTTTTT.

This clone ranks as medium-sized (0.01 to 0.1%). The chain carries TRBV11-3 and TRBJ2-5; D gene uncertain. Between the trimmed V and J ends, which lost 3 bases and 5 bases, there was a span of 13 bases. The CDR3 is 14 amino acids. Per the germline V gene, CDR1 is SGHNT and CDR2 is YENEEA. In DNA, the CDR3 is TGTGCCAGCAGCTTGAGCAGTTTATTGGAGACCCAGTACTTC. This codes for CASSLSSLLETQYF.

This clone was detected only a few times. The V call is TRBV6-8, the J call TRBJ2-3; D may be TRBD2 (6 bases). Trimming cost V 5 bases and J 0 bases, with 12 bases left between them. The CDR3 totals 15 residues. Germline CDR1 is MNHGY and CDR2 is SAAAGT. The CDR3 DNA follows: TGTGCCAGCAGTCAGGACTATTCTAGCACAGATACGCAGTATTTT. This translates into CASSQDYSSTDTQYF.

V and J are TRBV15 and TRBJ1-1, with TRBD1 as a possible D gene (5 bases). V lost 1 base, J lost 1 base, and 7 bases lay in between. This CDR3 comprises 14 residues. Germline V gene sequence: CDR1 LNHNV, CDR2 YYDKDF (reference sequence). The CDR3 reads CATSRVDRNTEAFF. CDR3 nucleotide sequence: TGTGCCACCAGCAGAGTCGACAGGAACACTGAAGCTTTCTTT.

This clone was seen once. The J gene is TRBJ1-1, the V gene TRBV28, with a tentative D call TRBD1 (5 bases). The V gene lost 5 bases and the J gene lost 10 bases, with 17 bases spanning the gap. CDR1 and CDR2 from the germline V gene are MDHEN and SYDVKM. The CDR3 has 13 amino acids. CDR3 sequence: CASSVTGTGGAFF. The CDR3, as DNA: TGTGCCAGCAGTGTTACAGGAACCGGAGGAGCTTTCTTT.

In this sample, this clone turned up a few times. Here the CDR3 DNA reads TGTGCCAGCAGTTACGGAATTTCTGGGGCCAACGTCCTGACTTTC. Protein product: CASSYGISGANVLTF. J is TRBJ2-6 and V is TRBV6-8; D not certain. V shed 2 bases and J shed 1 base, with 6 bases lying between them. The CDR3 totals 15 residues. Germline lookup yields CDR1 MNHGY and CDR2 SAAAGT.

In this sample, this clone is large (0.1 to 1%). The chain carries TRBV19 and TRBJ2-5; 9 positions agree with TRBD1. V trimming: 5 bases; J trimming: 4 bases; junction bases outside the gene matches: 8. The CDR3 has 15 residues. The germline V gene encodes CDR1 LNHDA and CDR2 SQIVND (reference sequence). CDR3 bases: TGTGCCAGTAGTGCGGACAGGGGCGCAGGAGAGACCCAGTACTTC. Translation: CASSADRGAGETQYF.

The chain is built from TRBV30 and TRBJ1-3; D call uncertain. CDR1 is GTSNPN, CDR2 SVGIG, per germline (reference sequence). Trimming shortened V by 8 bases and J by 0 bases, and 14 bases separated the two germline ends. This CDR3 is 14 amino acids long. CDR3 in amino acids: CALNPGDSGNTIYF. The CDR3 nucleotides are TGTGCCCTTAACCCAGGCGACTCTGGAAACACCATATATTTT.